This TCR beta chain was captured by sequencing in a study of T cell responses to AZD1222 COVID-19 vaccine. Only in-frame clones appear in the TCRdb table, and some are missing; sequencing was by immunoSEQ multiplex PCR. Of tens of thousands of clones in the sample, 92% were seen once. Whole-study results and caveats: Of spike-specific TCRs, nearly half reportedly target regions left unmutated in variants.

With 1 base removed from V and 5 bases from J, the gap between germline ends came to 11 bases. Germline V CDR1 and CDR2: MGHRA, YSYEKL. The CDR3 length is 14 residues. A word on this clone: Its target is not known.

The sample here was peripheral blood, taken 28 days after the second AZD1222 dose. The origin of this receptor is an adult who received the AZD1222 COVID-19 vaccine. The genes are TRBV4-1 and TRBJ2-5; no firm D call. Here the CDR3 reads CASSQGPSGETQYF. CDR3 nucleotides: TGCGCCAGCAGCCAAGGCCCTAGTGGGGAGACCCAGTACTTC.